This T cell receptor (beta chain) was identified in a study of chemoradiotherapy in HPV16-positive cancers. Overall study findings and caveats: Functional assays defining HPV-specific T cells used only a couple of HPV16-positive patients.

Concerning this clone: What it binds is not known.

Germline loops: CDR1 LGHNA, CDR2 YNFKEQ. The CDR3 length is 13 residues. The V gene lost 2 bases and the J gene lost 3 bases, with 5 bases spanning the gap. Data came from immunoSEQ multiplex PCR; TCRdb stores just in-frame clones and leaves some out. The sample has about 16,000 clones; 75% to 80% are singletons. This sample was obtained from a patient who underwent chemoradiotherapy. The chain uses TRBV4-2 and TRBJ1-5; D is undetermined. The source of this sequence is a human donor with HPV-associated anogenital cancer. CDR3 loop: CASSQRDNQPQHF. The CDR3 nucleotides are TGTGCCAGCAGCCAAAGAGACAATCAGCCCCAGCATTTT.